This T cell receptor (beta chain) was sequenced in a study of post-analysis software for immune sequencing data. Turning to the study itself: Recorded disease courses covered relapsing-remitting, secondary progressive and progressive-relapsing multiple sclerosis. Some patients had no subtype annotation.

Study results and caveats: Five or six TRBV segments (TRBV5-6, TRBV5-1 and TRBV20-1 among them) occurred more frequently in patients than in controls. People with multiple sclerosis had a significantly lower normalized Chao1 diversity than controls did. By F measure, samples from a shared preparation batch strongly co-clustered.

CDR1 is DFQATT and CDR2 is SNEGSKA in the germline V gene (reference sequence). This CDR3 is built from 14 residues. Researchers reported that TCR beta cDNA libraries carried unique molecular identifiers. Each CDR3 protein gets one entry after TCRdb re-called the PCR reads with MiXCR. Of fewer than 600,000 distinct CDR3 sequences listed, under 55% are singletons. Comment on this clonotype: What it recognizes is unknown. The junction and the germline gene differ at one end; a read error may be behind it.

The sample was blood. This clonotype was obtained from a girl under 18 with multiple sclerosis. The rearrangement joins TRBV20-1 to TRBJ2-1, with D perhaps TRBD2 (5 bases). The chain's CDR3 is CSARGQINTGELFF. The CDR3 DNA is TGCAGTGCTAGAGGGCAGATTAACACCGGGGAGCTGTTCTTC.